This T cell receptor beta chain was recorded in a study of regulatory T cells in long-lasting Graves disease. The study, taken as a whole, reports: Newly diagnosed patients shared 1,000 or so public clonotypes; persistent patients shared about 2,700.

Through Arm-PCR of CDR3 regions and iRepertoire HTBI primers, TCR beta libraries were built. MiXCR was run by TCRdb on the multiplex PCR reads, yielding one entry per CDR3 protein. The table has over 350,000 distinct CDR3 sequences, 12% to 15% seen once. This clonotype appeared many times. Antigen: not known. The sample's time point: newly diagnosed GD, antithyroid drugs for less than 3 months. The authors made the TCR library using RNA they extracted from PBMCs. This sample also appeared in a second study, on T cells in Graves' hyperthyroidism and ophthalmopathy.

The clonotype was recovered from a woman in her fifties or sixties with Graves disease. The input for sequencing was peripheral blood mononuclear cells (PBMCs), taken at new diagnosis, from a patient treated with antithyroid drugs.

The CDR3 sequence: CASSFEGYRYGELFF. The DNA of the CDR3 is TGTGCCAGCAGCTTTGAAGGGTACCGTTATGGGGAGCTGTTTTTT. The rearrangement uses TRBV11-2 and TRBJ2-2; D call uncertain. There are 15 residues in the CDR3. Trimming stripped 3 bases from V and 8 bases from J, with 16 bases between. The germline V gene has CDR1 SGHAT and CDR2 FQNNGV.